This T cell receptor beta chain was identified in a study of blood T cells in healthy people across ages. The CDR3 consists of 12 residues. Trimming cost V 8 bases and J 3 bases, with 11 bases left between them. The V gene's germline CDR1 is KGHSH and CDR2 LQKENI. For the second PCR, which ran for roughly 6 to 12 cycles, a sample-barcoded 5' primer and a J-beta primer mix were used. TCRdb processed the 5' RACE reads anew with MiXCR; each CDR3 protein has one entry. The repertoire has hundreds of thousands of distinct CDR3 sequences, 45% to 50% of them found once; the top ten carry around a third. Investigators took approximately 9.4 milliliters of peripheral blood from every donor. This clonotype was seen at least ten times.

Sequences were obtained from blood. The receptor comes from a woman aged 55-75 years in good health. The J gene is TRBJ2-7, the V gene TRBV18; the D gene is possibly TRBD1 (6 bases). The CDR3 reads CASSPDSYEQYF. The CDR3 nucleotides read TGTGCCAGCAGCCCGGACAGCTACGAGCAGTACTTC.